The 5 T cell receptor beta chains listed next were all sequenced from one sample in a study of blood T cell repertoires in COVID-19. Libraries were prepared by immunoSEQ multiplex PCR; TCRdb keeps only in-frame clonotypes and omits some of them. The sample lists 220,000 or so clones, over 80% occurring once. Sequences were obtained from PBMCs or T cells enriched from blood (not recorded which). The source is a man aged 45-60 years who had been exposed to COVID-19.

The chain carries TRBV21-1 and TRBJ1-1; the table assigns TRBD1, which was not confirmed against the DNA. TRBV21-1 is a listed pseudogene. This CDR3 contains 13 residues. Written as DNA, the CDR3 is TGTGCCAGCAGCAAACCCATGAACACTGAAGCTTTCTTT. It specifies CASSKPMNTEAFF.

The chain couples TRBV5-1 to TRBJ1-2; the D is unclear. The CDR3 sequence is 14 residues long. Germline CDR1 reads SGHRS; CDR2 reads YFSETQ. The V end was cut by 1 base, the J end by 7 bases, with 14 bases between. CDR3 in DNA: TGCGCCAGCAGCTTGTCCGGGGAGGGAAGTGGCTACACCTTC. Residues: CASSLSGEGSGYTF.

The chain is built from TRBV7-9 and TRBJ1-1; D possibly corresponds to TRBD1 (6 bases). Trimming took off 0 bases at V and 7 bases at J, with 9 bases between the two ends. The CDR3 length is 13 residues. The germline CDR1 and CDR2 sequences are SEHNR and FQNEAQ (reference sequence). The CDR3 region is CASSLAGAGEAFF. The CDR3 DNA sequence: TGTGCCAGCAGCTTAGCGGGGGCGGGTGAAGCTTTCTTT.

This clone was recorded only once. V gene TRBV27 combines with J gene TRBJ1-4; 7 bases are a match to TRBD1. CDR1 is MNHEY and CDR2 is SMNVEV in the germline V gene (reference sequence). V shed 6 bases and J 7 bases; nucleotides not matched to a gene: 5. The CDR3 extends over 13 amino acids. For the CDR3, the DNA is TGTGCCAGCAGGACAGGGTCGAGTGAAAAACTGTTTTTT. This encodes CASRTGSSEKLFF.

The chain is built from TRBV5-6 and TRBJ2-7; 14 bases fit TRBD2. The CDR3 loop spans 17 amino acids. Germline trimming cut 3 bases from V and 5 bases from J; bases unmatched to any gene: 10. CDR1 SGHDT and CDR2 YYEEEE come from the germline V gene. The CDR3 nucleotides are TGTGCCAGCAGCTCCGGGACTAGCGGGGGCCCCAGGGACGAGCAGTACTTC. It encodes CASSSGTSGGPRDEQYF.